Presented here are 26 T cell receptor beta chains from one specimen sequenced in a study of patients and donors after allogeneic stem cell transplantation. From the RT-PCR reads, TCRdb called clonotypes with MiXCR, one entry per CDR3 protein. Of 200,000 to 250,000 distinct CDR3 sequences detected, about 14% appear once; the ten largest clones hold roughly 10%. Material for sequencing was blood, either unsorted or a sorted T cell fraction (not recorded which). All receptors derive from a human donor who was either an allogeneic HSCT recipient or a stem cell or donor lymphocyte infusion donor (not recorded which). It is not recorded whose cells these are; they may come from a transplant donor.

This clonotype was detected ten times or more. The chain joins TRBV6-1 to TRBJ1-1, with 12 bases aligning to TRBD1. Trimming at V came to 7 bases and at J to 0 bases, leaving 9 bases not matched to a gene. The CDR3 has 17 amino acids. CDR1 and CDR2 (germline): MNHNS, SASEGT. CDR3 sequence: CASTDGTGGAMNTEAFF. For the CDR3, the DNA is TGTGCCAGCACCGACGGGACAGGGGGCGCGATGAACACTGAAGCTTTCTTT.

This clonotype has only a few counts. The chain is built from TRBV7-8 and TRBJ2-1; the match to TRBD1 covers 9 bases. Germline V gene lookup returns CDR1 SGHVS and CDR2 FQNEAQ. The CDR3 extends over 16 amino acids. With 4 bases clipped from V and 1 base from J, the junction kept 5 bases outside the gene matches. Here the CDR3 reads CASSSRTGASYNEQFF. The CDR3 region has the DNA TGTGCCAGCAGCTCAAGGACAGGGGCATCCTACAATGAGCAGTTCTTC.

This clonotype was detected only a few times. As DNA, the CDR3 is TGTGCCAGCAGCTTAGGGATCACCGGGGAGCTGTTTTTT. It specifies CASSLGITGELFF. The chain is built from TRBV5-5 and TRBJ2-2, with D unclear. CDR1 is SGHKS and CDR2 is YYEKEE in the germline V gene (reference sequence). V dropped 2 bases and J dropped 4 bases, with 6 bases sitting between them. The CDR3 is made up of 13 amino acids. Full variable domain (missing parts from reference TRBV5-5 and TRBJ2-2): DAGVTQSPTHLIKTRGQQVTLRCSPISGHKSVSWYQQVLGQGPQFIFQYYEKEERGRGNFPDRFSARQFPNYSSELNVNALLLGDSALYLCASSLGITGELFFGEGSRLTVL.

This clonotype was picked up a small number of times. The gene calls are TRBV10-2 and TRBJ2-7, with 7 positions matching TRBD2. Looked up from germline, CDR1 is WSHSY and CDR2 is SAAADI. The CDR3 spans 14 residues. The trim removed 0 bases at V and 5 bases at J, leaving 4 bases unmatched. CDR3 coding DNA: TGCGCCAGCAGTGAGTCGGGGGGGAGGGACGAGCAGTACTTC. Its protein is CASSESGGRDEQYF.

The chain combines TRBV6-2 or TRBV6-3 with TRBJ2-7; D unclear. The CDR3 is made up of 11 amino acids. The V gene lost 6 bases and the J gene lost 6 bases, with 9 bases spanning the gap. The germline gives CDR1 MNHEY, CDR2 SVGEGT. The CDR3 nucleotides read TGTGCCAGCAGAACTGCAGGCGAGCAGTACTTC. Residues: CASRTAGEQYF.

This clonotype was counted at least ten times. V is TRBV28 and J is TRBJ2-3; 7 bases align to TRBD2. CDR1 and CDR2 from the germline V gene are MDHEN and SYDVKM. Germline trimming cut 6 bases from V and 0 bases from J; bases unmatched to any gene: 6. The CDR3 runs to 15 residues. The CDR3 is CASRGGAISTDTQYF. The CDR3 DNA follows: TGTGCCAGCAGGGGAGGGGCAATTAGCACAGATACGCAGTATTTT.

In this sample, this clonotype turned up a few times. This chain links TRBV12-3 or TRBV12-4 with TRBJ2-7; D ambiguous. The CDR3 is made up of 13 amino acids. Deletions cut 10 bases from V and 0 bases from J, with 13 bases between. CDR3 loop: CATSGSISYEQYF. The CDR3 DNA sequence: TGTGCCACCTCAGGATCTATCTCCTACGAGCAGTACTTC.

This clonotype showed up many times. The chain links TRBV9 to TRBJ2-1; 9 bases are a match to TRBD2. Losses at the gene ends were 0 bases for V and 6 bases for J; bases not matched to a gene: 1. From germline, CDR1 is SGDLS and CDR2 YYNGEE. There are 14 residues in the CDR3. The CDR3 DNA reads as TGTGCCAGCAGCGTAGTTAGCGGGAGCAATGAGCAGTTCTTC. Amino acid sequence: CASSVVSGSNEQFF.

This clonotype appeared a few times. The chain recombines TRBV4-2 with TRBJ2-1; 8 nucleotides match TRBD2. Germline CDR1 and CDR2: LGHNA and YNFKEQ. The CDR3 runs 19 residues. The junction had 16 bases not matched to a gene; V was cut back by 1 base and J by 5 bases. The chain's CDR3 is CASSQVSVAGFGGNNEQFF. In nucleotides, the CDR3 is TGTGCCAGCAGCCAAGTGTCGGTAGCGGGATTCGGGGGAAACAATGAGCAGTTCTTC.

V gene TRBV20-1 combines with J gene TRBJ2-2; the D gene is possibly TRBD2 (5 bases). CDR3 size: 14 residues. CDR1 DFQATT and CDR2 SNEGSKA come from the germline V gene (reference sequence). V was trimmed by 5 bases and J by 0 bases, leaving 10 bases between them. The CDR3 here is CSAEGRTNTGELFF. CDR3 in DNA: TGCAGTGCTGAGGGCAGGACGAACACCGGGGAGCTGTTTTTT.

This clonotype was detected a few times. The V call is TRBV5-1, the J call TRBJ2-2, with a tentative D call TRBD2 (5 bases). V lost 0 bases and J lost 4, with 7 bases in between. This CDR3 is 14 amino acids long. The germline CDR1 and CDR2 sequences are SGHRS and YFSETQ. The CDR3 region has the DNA TGCGCCAGCAGCTTGGGACTAAGCACCGGGGAGCTGTTTTTT. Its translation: CASSLGLSTGELFF.

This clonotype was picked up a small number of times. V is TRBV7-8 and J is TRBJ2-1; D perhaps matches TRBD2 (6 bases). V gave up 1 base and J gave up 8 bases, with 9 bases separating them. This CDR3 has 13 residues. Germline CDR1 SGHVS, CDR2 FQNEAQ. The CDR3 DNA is TGTGCCAGCAGCTTAGTGGCGGGGTATGAGCAGTTCTTC. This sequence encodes CASSLVAGYEQFF. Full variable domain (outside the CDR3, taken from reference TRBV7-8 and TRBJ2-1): GAGVSQSPRYKVAKRGQDVALRCDPISGHVSLFWYQQALGQGPEFLTYFQNEAQLDKSGLPSDRFFAERPEGSVSTLKIQRTQQEDSAVYLCASSLVAGYEQFFGPGTRLTVL.

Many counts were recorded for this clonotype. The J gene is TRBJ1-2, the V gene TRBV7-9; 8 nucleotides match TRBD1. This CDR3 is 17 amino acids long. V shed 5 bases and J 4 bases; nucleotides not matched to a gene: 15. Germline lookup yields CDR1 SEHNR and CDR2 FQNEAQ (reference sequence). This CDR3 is CASSTSLRDRPLYGYTF. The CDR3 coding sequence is TGTGCCAGCAGCACCTCCCTCCGGGACAGGCCCCTCTATGGCTACACCTTC.

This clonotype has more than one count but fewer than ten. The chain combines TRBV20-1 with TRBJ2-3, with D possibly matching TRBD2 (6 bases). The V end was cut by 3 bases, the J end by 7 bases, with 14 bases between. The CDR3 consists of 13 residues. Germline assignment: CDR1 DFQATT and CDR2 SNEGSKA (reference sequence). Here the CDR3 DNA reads TGCAGTGCTAGTAGCGGAGATGGGAATACGCAGTATTTT. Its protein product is CSASSGDGNTQYF.

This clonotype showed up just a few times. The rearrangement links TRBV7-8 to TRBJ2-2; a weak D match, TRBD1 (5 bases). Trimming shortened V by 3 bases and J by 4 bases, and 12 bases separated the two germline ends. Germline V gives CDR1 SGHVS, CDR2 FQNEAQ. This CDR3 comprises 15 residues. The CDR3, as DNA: TGTGCCAGCAGCTTTGACCAGGGATTCACCGGGGAGCTGTTTTTT. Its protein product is CASSFDQGFTGELFF.

CDR3 in amino acids: CASSQGINRGNYGYTF. The CDR3 nucleotides read TGTGCCAGCAGCCAAGGGATAAACAGGGGGAACTATGGCTACACCTTC. The chain couples TRBV4-2 to TRBJ1-2; 8 bases align to TRBD1. CDR3 length equals 16 residues. With V trimmed by 1 base and J by 2 bases, 6 bases remained unmatched. Germline-derived CDR1 and CDR2 are LGHNA and YNFKEQ.

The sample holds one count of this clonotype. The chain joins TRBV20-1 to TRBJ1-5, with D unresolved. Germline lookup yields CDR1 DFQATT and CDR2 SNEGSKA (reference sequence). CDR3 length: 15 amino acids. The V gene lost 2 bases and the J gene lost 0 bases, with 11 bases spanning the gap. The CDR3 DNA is TGCAGTGCTAGATTTGGTCTCCTTAGCAATCAGCCCCAGCATTTT. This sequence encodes CSARFGLLSNQPQHF.

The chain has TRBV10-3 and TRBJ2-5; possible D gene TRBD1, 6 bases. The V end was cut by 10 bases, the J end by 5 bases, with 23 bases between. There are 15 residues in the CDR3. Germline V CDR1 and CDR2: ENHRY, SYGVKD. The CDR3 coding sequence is TGTGCCACCGAGGGGAGTAAACAGGGCGGGGAGACCCAGTACTTC. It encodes CATEGSKQGGETQYF.

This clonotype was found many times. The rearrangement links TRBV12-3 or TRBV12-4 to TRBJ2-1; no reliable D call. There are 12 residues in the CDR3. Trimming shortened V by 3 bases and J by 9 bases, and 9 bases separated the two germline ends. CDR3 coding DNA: TGTGCCAGCAGTTTGAGTAGCAGTGAGCAGTTCTTC. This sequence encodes CASSLSSSEQFF.

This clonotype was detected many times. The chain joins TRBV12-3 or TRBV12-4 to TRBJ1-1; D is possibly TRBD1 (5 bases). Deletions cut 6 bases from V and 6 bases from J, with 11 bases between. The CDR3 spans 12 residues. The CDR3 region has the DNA TGTGCCAGCAGCCCGGGGCCTTCTGAAGCTTTCTTT. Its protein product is CASSPGPSEAFF.

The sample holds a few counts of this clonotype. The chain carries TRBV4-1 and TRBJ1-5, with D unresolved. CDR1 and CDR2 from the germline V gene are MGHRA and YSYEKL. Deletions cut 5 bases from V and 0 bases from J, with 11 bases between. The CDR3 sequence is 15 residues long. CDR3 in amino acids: CASSKSWGSNQPQHF. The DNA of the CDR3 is TGCGCCAGCAGCAAGTCTTGGGGTAGCAATCAGCCCCAGCATTTT.

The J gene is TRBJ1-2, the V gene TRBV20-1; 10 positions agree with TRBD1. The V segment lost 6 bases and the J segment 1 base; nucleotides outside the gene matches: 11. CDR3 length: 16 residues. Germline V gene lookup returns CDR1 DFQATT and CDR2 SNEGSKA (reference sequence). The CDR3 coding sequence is TGCAGTGCCAATCCCGTGACAGGGGGCAATAACTATGGCTACACCTTC. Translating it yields CSANPVTGGNNYGYTF.

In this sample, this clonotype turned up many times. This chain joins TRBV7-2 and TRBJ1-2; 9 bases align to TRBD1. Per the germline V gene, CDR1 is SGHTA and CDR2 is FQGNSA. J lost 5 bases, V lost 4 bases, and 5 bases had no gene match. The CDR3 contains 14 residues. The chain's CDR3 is CASSSTGGRYGYTF. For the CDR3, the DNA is TGTGCCAGCAGCTCGACAGGGGGAAGGTATGGCTACACCTTC.

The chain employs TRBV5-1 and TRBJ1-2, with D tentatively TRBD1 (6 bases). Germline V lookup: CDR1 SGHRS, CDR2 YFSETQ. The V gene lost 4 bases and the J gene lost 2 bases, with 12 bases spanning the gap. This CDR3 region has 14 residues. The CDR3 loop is CASSGTTGNYGYTF. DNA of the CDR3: TGCGCCAGCAGCGGGACCACAGGGAACTATGGCTACACCTTC.

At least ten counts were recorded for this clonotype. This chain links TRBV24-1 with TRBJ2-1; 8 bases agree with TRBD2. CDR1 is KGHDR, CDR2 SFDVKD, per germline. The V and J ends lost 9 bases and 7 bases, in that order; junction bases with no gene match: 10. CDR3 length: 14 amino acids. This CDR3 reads CATSGLGVVNEQFF. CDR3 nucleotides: TGTGCCACCTCGGGACTAGGGGTGGTAAATGAGCAGTTCTTC.

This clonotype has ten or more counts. The DNA of the CDR3 is TGTGCCAGCACCTCGATTCCAGTAAATAATTCACCCCTCCACTTT. Its translation: CASTSIPVNNSPLHF. The V call is TRBV2, the J call TRBJ1-6; D is undetermined. The germline gives CDR1 SNHLY, CDR2 FYNNEI. V was cut by 7 bases and J by 5 bases, with 15 bases left in between. The length of the CDR3 is 15 residues.